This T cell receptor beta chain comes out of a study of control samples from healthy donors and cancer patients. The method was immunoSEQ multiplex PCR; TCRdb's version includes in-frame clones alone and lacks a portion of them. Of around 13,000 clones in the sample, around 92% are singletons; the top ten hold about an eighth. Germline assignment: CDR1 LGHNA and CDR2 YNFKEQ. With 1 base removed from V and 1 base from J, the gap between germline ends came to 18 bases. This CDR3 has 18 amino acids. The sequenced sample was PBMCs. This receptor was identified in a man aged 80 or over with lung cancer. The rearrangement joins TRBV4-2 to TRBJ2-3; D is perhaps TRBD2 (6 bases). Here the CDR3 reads CASSQGGLGGLRTDTQYF. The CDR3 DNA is TGTGCCAGCAGCCAAGGTGGGCTCGGGGGTCTTCGCACAGATACGCAGTATTTT.